Described below is a single TCR beta chain sequence and its context. Its antigen is unknown. This specimen comes from a study of siplizumab effects on memory and regulatory T cells. Whole-study findings and limits: Treg origin accounted for an average of around 69% of mappable alloreactive CD4+ clones with siplizumab and approximately 25% in controls. Confirmation that proliferating Tregs from siplizumab cultures had suppressive function was not obtained.

Method: immunoSEQ multiplex PCR; TCRdb's copy keeps in-frame clones and lacks some. The table lists some 65,000 clones, 80% to 90% of them singletons. Germline CDR1 reads LGHNA; CDR2 reads YNFKEQ. This CDR3 has 13 amino acids. Trimming removed 0 bases from V and 11 bases from J, with 13 bases in between. The chain is built from TRBV4-2 and TRBJ1-1; maybe TRBD1 (5 bases). The sequenced sample was Tregs sorted from blood. This receptor was identified in a human donor in good health. The chain's CDR3 is CASSQEAGRKAFF. The DNA of the CDR3 is TGTGCCAGCAGCCAAGAAGCAGGGAGAAAGGCTTTCTTT.